Here is one TCR beta chain with its context. The data were obtained in a study of blood T cell repertoires in COVID-19. The CDR3 extends over 16 amino acids. Germline lookup yields CDR1 WNHNN and CDR2 SYGVQD (reference sequence). V was clipped by 0 bases and J by 4 bases, with 10 bases between them. In the authors' methods: Amplifying reference gene primers gave estimates of nucleated cell counts. TCRdb's table, derived via immunoSEQ multiplex PCR, lists solely in-frame clones and lacks some. V and J calls and clone size follow that table, whereas D and trimming were derived from the DNA. The sample comprises about 330,000 clones, around 87% of which are singletons, and approximately 5% rests with the top ten. The study assigned cohorts using participant-reported clinical history. The recovered donors of Cohort 3 showed two negative PCRs, clearance, or symptom resolution.

The receptor's source is a woman between 25 and 40 years old who had recovered from COVID-19. The material sequenced was PBMCs or T cells enriched from blood (not recorded which). J is TRBJ1-6 and V is TRBV10-1; perhaps TRBD1 as D (5 bases). The CDR3 region has the DNA TGCGCCAGCAGTGAGTCAACGGGGGATTATAATTCACCCCTCCACTTT. Translating it yields CASSESTGDYNSPLHF.